The 23 T cell receptor beta chains reported below all come from one sample, sequenced in a study of response to subunit inactivated influenza vaccine. TCRdb itself ran the RT-PCR reads through MiXCR, one entry per CDR3 protein. Among around 570,000 distinct CDR3 sequences listed, approximately 7.1% were seen once. The sequencing here drew on PBMCs from blood, taken approximately 25 months after vaccination. The receptors originated from a man between 50 and 75 years old who received an inactivated influenza vaccine.

This clonotype occurred a few times. The V and J genes are TRBV10-3 and TRBJ2-2; unclear D gene. Germline CDR1 ENHRY, CDR2 SYGVKD. There are 14 residues in the CDR3. Between the trimmed V and J ends, which lost 2 bases and 6 bases, there was a span of 10 bases. CDR3 loop: CAISEAGVPGELFF. The CDR3 coding sequence is TGTGCCATCAGTGAGGCCGGAGTCCCCGGGGAGCTGTTTTTT.

This clonotype was counted many times. The rearrangement links TRBV7-8 to TRBJ2-2; 7 nucleotides match TRBD2. The CDR3 runs to 14 residues. V was pared by 6 bases and J by 3 bases, with 4 bases of the junction left unmatched. Looked up from germline, CDR1 is SGHVS and CDR2 is FQNEAQ. As DNA, the CDR3 is TGTGCCAGCAGTCCAGCGGGGTACACCGGGGAGCTGTTTTTT. Translated: CASSPAGYTGELFF.

This clonotype came up a few times. The genes are TRBV6-1 and TRBJ2-1, with D possibly TRBD2 on 6 matching bases. The ends were cut back, 2 bases at V and 3 bases at J, with 11 bases in the middle. The CDR3 length is 15 residues. Germline V gene sequence: CDR1 MNHNS, CDR2 SASEGT. CDR3 coding DNA: TGTGCCAGCAGTGAACCGGGAGCCCTCTACAATGAGCAGTTCTTC. Its translation is CASSEPGALYNEQFF.

This chain connects TRBV7-9 to TRBJ1-1, with TRBD1 matching 11 bases. The trim removed 4 bases at V and 3 bases at J, leaving 10 bases unmatched. The germline CDR1 and CDR2 sequences are SEHNR and FQNEAQ (reference sequence). CDR3 size: 17 residues. Here the CDR3 DNA reads TGTGCCAGCAGCTCCGGGACAGGGGGTCTAATGCACACTGAAGCTTTCTTT. Amino acid sequence: CASSSGTGGLMHTEAFF.

This clonotype occurred a few times. This chain uses TRBV28 with TRBJ2-1; 7 nucleotides line up with TRBD2. There are 16 residues in the CDR3. Germline CDR1 and CDR2: MDHEN and SYDVKM. V shed 6 bases, J shed 4 bases, and the junction held 12 bases outside the gene matches. The CDR3 loop is CASSRRPGGSYNEQFF. In DNA, the CDR3 is TGTGCCAGCAGCCGCCGGCCGGGGGGATCGTACAATGAGCAGTTCTTC.

In this sample, this clonotype turned up a few times. The CDR3 nucleotides are TGTGCCAGCACCCAAGCTCGGCTAGACGAGCAGTACTTC. Encoded protein: CASTQARLDEQYF. V usage is TRBV28 and J usage is TRBJ2-7; D call uncertain. The V gene's germline CDR1 is MDHEN and CDR2 SYDVKM. V dropped 7 bases and J dropped 5 bases, with 15 bases sitting between them. CDR3 length: 13 residues.

This clonotype turned up a few times. The rearrangement uses TRBV5-1 and TRBJ2-5; weak D call: TRBD1 (6 bases). This CDR3 spans 15 amino acids. Trimming shortened V by 4 bases and J by 1 base, and 14 bases separated the two germline ends. Looked up from germline, CDR1 is SGHRS and CDR2 is YFSETQ. The CDR3 bases are TGCGCCAGCAGCGTCACGGGACACGTCCAAGAGACCCAGTACTTC. Protein sequence: CASSVTGHVQETQYF. The full variable domain, completed using reference TRBV5-1 and TRBJ2-5, is KAGVTQTPRYLIKTRGQQVTLSCSPISGHRSVSWYQQTPGQGLQFLFEYFSETQRNKGNFPGRFSGRQFSNSRSEMNVSTLELGDSALYLCASSVTGHVQETQYFGPGTRLLVL.

The chain carries TRBV6-2 or TRBV6-3 and TRBJ2-1, with 10 bases aligning to TRBD2. This CDR3 has 18 residues. V lost 0 bases to trimming and J lost 2 bases; unmatched junction nucleotides: 7. Germline V gene sequence: CDR1 MNHEY, CDR2 SVGEGT. The CDR3 DNA follows: TGTGCCAGCAGTTACTCGCCTAGCGGGGGATATGCCTACAATGAGCAGTTCTTC. The encoded protein is CASSYSPSGGYAYNEQFF.

The rearrangement links TRBV6-2 or TRBV6-3 to TRBJ2-7, with TRBD2 as a possible D gene (6 bases). The length of the CDR3 is 14 residues. The V end was cut by 0 bases, the J end by 5 bases, with 11 bases between. Germline V CDR1 and CDR2: MNHEY, SVGEGT. The CDR3 protein is CASSYSRSSDEQYF. DNA for the CDR3: TGTGCCAGCAGTTACTCGAGGTCTAGCGACGAGCAGTACTTC.

This clonotype was counted ten times or more. The chain has TRBV27 and TRBJ2-7; TRBD1 aligns across 7 bases. The CDR3 consists of 14 residues. Trimming at V came to 5 bases and at J to 3 bases, leaving 7 bases not matched to a gene. Germline V CDR1 and CDR2: MNHEY, SMNVEV (reference sequence). The CDR3 is CASSPQGDYYEQYF. The DNA for the CDR3 is TGTGCCAGCAGTCCCCAGGGGGATTACTACGAGCAGTACTTC.

Ten or more counts support this clonotype. The chain recombines TRBV20-1 with TRBJ1-6; TRBD1 agrees at 8 bases. Per the germline V gene, CDR1 is DFQATT and CDR2 is SNEGSKA (reference sequence). V gave up 3 bases and J gave up 9 bases; unmatched junction bases: 10. There are 15 residues in the CDR3. The CDR3 DNA reads as TGCAGTGCTAGGGAGACAGGGGTTAGGTTTTCACCCCTCCACTTT. As protein: CSARETGVRFSPLHF.

This clonotype was picked up many times. This chain uses TRBV12-3 or TRBV12-4 with TRBJ1-3; no clear D. CDR3 length: 14 residues. The V end was cut by 3 bases, the J end by 4 bases, with 10 bases between. CDR3 bases: TGTGCCAGCAGTTTGTGGGGAAACGGAAACACCATATATTTT. Protein sequence: CASSLWGNGNTIYF.

There are a few counts of this clonotype. J is TRBJ2-7 and V is TRBV18; possible D gene TRBD2, 7 bases. Looked up from germline, CDR1 is KGHSH and CDR2 is LQKENI. Trimming took off 3 bases at V and 2 bases at J, with 14 bases between the two ends. The length of the CDR3 is 15 residues. The CDR3 sequence is CASSPRGGVAYEQYF. In nucleotides, the CDR3 is TGTGCCAGCTCACCTAGAGGGGGGGTCGCCTACGAGCAGTACTTC. Drawing the rest from reference TRBV18 and TRBJ2-7, the complete variable domain is NAGVMQNPRHLVRRRGQEARLRCSPMKGHSHVYWYRQLPEEGLKFMVYLQKENIIDESGMPKERFSAEFPKEGPSILRIQQVVRGDSAAYFCASSPRGGVAYEQYFGPGTRLTVT.

The table lists this clonotype with many counts. The CDR3 loop reads CSAPTPYTNYGYTF. CDR3 DNA sequence: TGCAGTGCTCCTACACCCTATACTAACTATGGCTACACCTTC. V and J are TRBV20-1 and TRBJ1-2; D gene ambiguous. V dropped 5 bases and J dropped 0 bases, with 13 bases sitting between them. The CDR3 covers 14 residues. From germline, CDR1 is DFQATT and CDR2 SNEGSKA (reference sequence).

The rearrangement joins TRBV4-1 to TRBJ1-5; D unclear. V dropped 0 bases and J dropped 7 bases, with 10 bases sitting between them. Germline assignment: CDR1 MGHRA and CDR2 YSYEKL. The CDR3 totals 14 residues. Here the CDR3 DNA reads TGCGCCAGCAGCCAAGATCCGTTTGACCAGCCCCAGCATTTT. Its protein product is CASSQDPFDQPQHF.

This clonotype turned up a few times. J is TRBJ2-2 and V is TRBV10-3; the D gene is possibly TRBD1 (6 bases). The CDR3 consists of 13 residues. Trimming took off 10 bases at V and 4 bases at J, with 13 bases between the two ends. Germline V gene sequence: CDR1 ENHRY, CDR2 SYGVKD. The CDR3 protein is CASWAGVTGELFF. CDR3 sequence (DNA): TGTGCCAGCTGGGCAGGGGTCACCGGGGAGCTGTTTTTT.

This clonotype has more than one count but fewer than ten. The chain joins TRBV28 to TRBJ2-7; 8 positions match TRBD1. CDR3 length: 15 residues. V gave up 5 bases and J gave up 3 bases; unmatched junction bases: 9. Germline V gene lookup returns CDR1 MDHEN and CDR2 SYDVKM. CDR3 loop: CASSTWGTGGYEQYF. The DNA for the CDR3 is TGTGCCAGCAGTACTTGGGGAACAGGGGGCTACGAGCAGTACTTC.

The sample holds many counts of this clonotype. The chain uses TRBV7-8 and TRBJ1-3; 7 bases match TRBD1. After removal of 5 bases from V and 0 bases from J, the junction contained 7 bases not matched to a gene. This CDR3 region has 16 residues. Germline V gene sequence: CDR1 SGHVS, CDR2 FQNEAQ. CDR3 sequence (DNA): TGTGCCAGCAGCAGCATGGGACAGCACTCTGGAAACACCATATATTTT. It encodes CASSSMGQHSGNTIYF.

The chain recombines TRBV4-3 with TRBJ2-3, with 7 bases lining up with TRBD2. The CDR3 sequence is 15 residues long. Looked up from germline, CDR1 is LGHNA and CDR2 is YSLEER. Trimming at V came to 0 bases and at J to 11 bases, leaving 11 bases not matched to a gene. CDR3 residues: CASSQDTGGPRGQYF. DNA for the CDR3: TGCGCCAGCAGCCAAGATACGGGAGGCCCAAGGGGGCAGTATTTT.

J is TRBJ2-1 and V is TRBV6-2 or TRBV6-3, with no clear D. Trimming removed 2 bases at V and 4 bases at J, with 12 bases between. Germline CDR1 MNHEY, CDR2 SVGEGT. CDR3 size: 15 residues. CDR3 amino acids: CASSYPRLEYNEQFF. For the CDR3, the DNA is TGTGCCAGCAGTTACCCCCGGTTGGAGTACAATGAGCAGTTCTTC.

This clonotype was found many times. The rearrangement joins TRBV29-1 to TRBJ2-3; perhaps TRBD2 as D (5 bases). The V end was cut by 2 bases, the J end by 1 base, with 13 bases between. Looked up from germline, CDR1 is SQVTM and CDR2 is ANQGSEA. The length of the CDR3 is 15 residues. CDR3 coding DNA: TGCAGCGTTGAATGGGTGGGAGCGGGCACAGATACGCAGTATTTT. Protein product: CSVEWVGAGTDTQYF.

V usage is TRBV10-3 and J usage is TRBJ1-1, with D perhaps matching TRBD1 (6 bases). There are 15 residues in the CDR3. In germline, CDR1 is ENHRY, CDR2 SYGVKD. Trimming removed 4 bases at V and 5 bases at J, with 17 bases between. The CDR3 region has the DNA TGTGCCATCAGTGCTAAGAACCCACAGGGAACTGAAGCTTTCTTT. Amino acids: CAISAKNPQGTEAFF.

J is TRBJ1-2 and V is TRBV7-2; the D gene is possibly TRBD1 (6 bases). The CDR3 length is 15 residues. The V gene lost 2 bases and the J gene lost 4 bases, with 14 bases spanning the gap. CDR1 and CDR2 (germline): SGHTA, FQGNSA. CDR3 DNA: TGTGCCAGCAGCTTACAGGGACATTGGGGCTATGGCTACACCTTC. Amino acids: CASSLQGHWGYGYTF.